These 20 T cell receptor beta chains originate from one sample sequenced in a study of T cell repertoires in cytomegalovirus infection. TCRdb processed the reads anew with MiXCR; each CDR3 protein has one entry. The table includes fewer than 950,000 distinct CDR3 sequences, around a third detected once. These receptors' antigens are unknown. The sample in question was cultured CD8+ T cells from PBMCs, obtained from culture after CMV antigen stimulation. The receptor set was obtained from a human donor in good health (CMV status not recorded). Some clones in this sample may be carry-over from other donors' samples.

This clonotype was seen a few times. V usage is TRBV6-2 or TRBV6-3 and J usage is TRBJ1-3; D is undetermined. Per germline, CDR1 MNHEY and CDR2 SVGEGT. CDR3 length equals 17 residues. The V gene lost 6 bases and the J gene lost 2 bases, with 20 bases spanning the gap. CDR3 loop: CASRTPVTDGAGNTIYF. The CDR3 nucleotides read TGTGCCAGCAGGACCCCGGTTACCGACGGAGCTGGAAACACCATATATTTT.

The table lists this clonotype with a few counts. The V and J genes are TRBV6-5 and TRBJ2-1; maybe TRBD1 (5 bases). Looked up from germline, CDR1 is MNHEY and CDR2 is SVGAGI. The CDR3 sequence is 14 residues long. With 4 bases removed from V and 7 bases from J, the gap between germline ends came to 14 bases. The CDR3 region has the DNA TGTGCCAGCAGTTTTGAACAGGTGGGAAATGAGCAGTTCTTC. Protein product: CASSFEQVGNEQFF.

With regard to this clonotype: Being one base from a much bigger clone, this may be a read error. The CDR3 DNA sequence: TGTGCCAGCAGCTTTAACAGGGGAGGGGAGACCCAGTACTTC. Protein sequence: CASSFNRGGETQYF. The chain employs TRBV7-9 and TRBJ2-5; D may correspond to TRBD1 or TRBD2 (7 bases each). Trimming shortened V by 3 bases and J by 5 bases, and 13 bases separated the two germline ends. CDR1 and CDR2 from the germline V gene are SEHNR and FQNEAQ (reference sequence). This CDR3 is built from 14 residues. The variable domain in full, completed from reference TRBV7-9 and TRBJ2-5, reads DTGVSQNPRHKITKRGQNVTFRCDPISEHNRLYWYRQTLGQGPEFLTYFQNEAQLEKSRLLSDRFSAERPKGSFSTLEIQRTEQGDSAMYLCASSFNRGGETQYFGPGTRLLVL.

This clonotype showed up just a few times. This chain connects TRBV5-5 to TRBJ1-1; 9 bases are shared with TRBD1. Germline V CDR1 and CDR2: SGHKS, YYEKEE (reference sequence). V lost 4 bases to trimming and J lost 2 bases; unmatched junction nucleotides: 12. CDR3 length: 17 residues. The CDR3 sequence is CASSAGTGKSPNTEAFF. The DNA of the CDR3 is TGTGCCAGCAGCGCTGGGACAGGGAAATCCCCTAACACTGAAGCTTTCTTT. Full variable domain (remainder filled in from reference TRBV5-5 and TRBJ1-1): DAGVTQSPTHLIKTRGQQVTLRCSPISGHKSVSWYQQVLGQGPQFIFQYYEKEERGRGNFPDRFSARQFPNYSSELNVNALLLGDSALYLCASSAGTGKSPNTEAFFGQGTRLTVV.

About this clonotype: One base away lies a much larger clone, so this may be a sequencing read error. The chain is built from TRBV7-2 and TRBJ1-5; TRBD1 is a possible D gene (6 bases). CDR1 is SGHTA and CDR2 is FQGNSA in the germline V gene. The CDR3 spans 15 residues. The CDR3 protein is CASSPQGNSNQPRHF. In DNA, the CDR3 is TGTGCCAGCAGCCCTCAGGGGAATAGCAATCAGCCCCGGCATTTT.

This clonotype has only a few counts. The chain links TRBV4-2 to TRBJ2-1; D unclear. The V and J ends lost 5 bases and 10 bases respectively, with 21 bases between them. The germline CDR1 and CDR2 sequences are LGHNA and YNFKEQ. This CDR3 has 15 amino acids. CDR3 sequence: CASSFPGRDMGEQFF. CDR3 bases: TGTGCCAGCAGCTTTCCCGGACGAGATATGGGGGAGCAGTTCTTC.

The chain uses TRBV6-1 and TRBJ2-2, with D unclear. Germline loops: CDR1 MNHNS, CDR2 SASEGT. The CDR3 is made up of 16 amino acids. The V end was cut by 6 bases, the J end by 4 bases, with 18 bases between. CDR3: CASSFLISDLTGELFF. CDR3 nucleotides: TGTGCCAGCAGCTTCCTAATCTCTGACCTCACCGGGGAGCTGTTTTTT.

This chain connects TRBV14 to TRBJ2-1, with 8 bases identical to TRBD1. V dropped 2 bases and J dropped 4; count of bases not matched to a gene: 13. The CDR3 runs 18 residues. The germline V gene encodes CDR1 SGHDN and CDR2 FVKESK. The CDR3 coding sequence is TGTGCCAGCAGCCAAAATCATGGGGGGACAGGACTTTACAATGAGCAGTTCTTC. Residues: CASSQNHGGTGLYNEQFF.

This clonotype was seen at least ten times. The CDR3: CASSPGRATEAFF. For the CDR3, the DNA is TGTGCCAGCAGTCCAGGGCGGGCCACTGAAGCTTTCTTT. The V and J genes are TRBV6-6 and TRBJ1-1; D is possibly TRBD1 (5 bases). The CDR3 covers 13 residues. Germline loops: CDR1 MNHNY, CDR2 SVGAGI (reference sequence). Trimming took 5 bases from V and 4 from J, leaving 11 bases between them.

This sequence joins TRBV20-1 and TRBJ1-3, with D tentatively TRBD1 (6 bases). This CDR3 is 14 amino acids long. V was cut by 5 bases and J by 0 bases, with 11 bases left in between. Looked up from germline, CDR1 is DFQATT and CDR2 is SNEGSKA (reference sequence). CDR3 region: CSAGTGISGNTIYF. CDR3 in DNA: TGCAGTGCTGGTACAGGGATCTCTGGAAACACCATATATTTT.

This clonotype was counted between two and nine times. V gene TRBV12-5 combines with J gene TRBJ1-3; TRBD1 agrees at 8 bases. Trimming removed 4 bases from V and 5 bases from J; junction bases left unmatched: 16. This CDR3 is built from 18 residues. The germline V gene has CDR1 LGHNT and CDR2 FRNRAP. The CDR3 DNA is TGTGCTAGTGGTTGGACTTTCGACCGACAGGGGCGAAGAAACACCATATATTTT. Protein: CASGWTFDRQGRRNTIYF.

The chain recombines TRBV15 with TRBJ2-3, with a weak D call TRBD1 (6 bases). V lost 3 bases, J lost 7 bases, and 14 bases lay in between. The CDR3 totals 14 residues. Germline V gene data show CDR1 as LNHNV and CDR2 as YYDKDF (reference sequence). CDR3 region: CATSRTGGVNTQYF. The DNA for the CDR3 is TGTGCCACCAGCAGGACAGGCGGTGTGAATACGCAGTATTTT.

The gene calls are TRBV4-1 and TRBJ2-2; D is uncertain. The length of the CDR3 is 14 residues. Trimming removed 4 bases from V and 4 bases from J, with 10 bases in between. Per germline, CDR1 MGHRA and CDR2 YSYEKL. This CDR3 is CASSPLGPTGELFF. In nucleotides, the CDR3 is TGCGCCAGCAGCCCCTTGGGCCCCACCGGGGAGCTGTTTTTT.

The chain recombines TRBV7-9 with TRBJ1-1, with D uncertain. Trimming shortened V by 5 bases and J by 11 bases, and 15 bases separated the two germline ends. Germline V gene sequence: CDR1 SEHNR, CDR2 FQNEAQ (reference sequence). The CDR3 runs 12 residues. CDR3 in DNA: TGTGCCAGCAGCCTCTCCGGAGATAGTGCTTTCTTT. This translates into CASSLSGDSAFF.

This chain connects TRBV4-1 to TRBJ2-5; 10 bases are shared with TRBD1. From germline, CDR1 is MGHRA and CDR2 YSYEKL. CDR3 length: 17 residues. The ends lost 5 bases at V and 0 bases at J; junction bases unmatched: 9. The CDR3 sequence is CASSYRQGARNQETQYF. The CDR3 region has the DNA TGCGCCAGCAGCTACCGACAGGGGGCTAGGAACCAAGAGACCCAGTACTTC.

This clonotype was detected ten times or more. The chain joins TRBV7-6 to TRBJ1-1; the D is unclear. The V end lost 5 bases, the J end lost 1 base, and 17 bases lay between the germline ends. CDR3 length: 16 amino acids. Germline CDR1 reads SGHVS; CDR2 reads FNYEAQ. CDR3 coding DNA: TGTGCCAGCAGCCCCTTTTGGGAGTATCCGAACACTGAAGCTTTCTTT. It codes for CASSPFWEYPNTEAFF.

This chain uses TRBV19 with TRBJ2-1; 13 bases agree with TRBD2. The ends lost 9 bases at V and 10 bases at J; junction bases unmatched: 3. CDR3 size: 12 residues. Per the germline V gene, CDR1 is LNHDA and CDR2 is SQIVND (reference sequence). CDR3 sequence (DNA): TGTGCCAGCCCGGGACTAGCGGGGGAGCAGTTCTTC. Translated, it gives CASPGLAGEQFF.

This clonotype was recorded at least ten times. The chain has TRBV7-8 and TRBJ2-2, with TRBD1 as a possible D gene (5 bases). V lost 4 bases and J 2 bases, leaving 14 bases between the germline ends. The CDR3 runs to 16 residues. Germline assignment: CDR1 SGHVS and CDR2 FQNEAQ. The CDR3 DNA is TGTGCCAGCAGCTCGAGGTTGGGGCATAACACCGGGGAGCTGTTTTTT. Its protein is CASSSRLGHNTGELFF.

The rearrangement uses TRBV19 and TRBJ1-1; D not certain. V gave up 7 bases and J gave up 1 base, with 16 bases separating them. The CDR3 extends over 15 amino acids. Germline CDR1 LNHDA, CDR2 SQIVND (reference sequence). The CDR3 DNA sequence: TGTGCCAGTAATGGTATTCGTCCAGCGAACACTGAAGCTTTCTTT. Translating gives CASNGIRPANTEAFF.

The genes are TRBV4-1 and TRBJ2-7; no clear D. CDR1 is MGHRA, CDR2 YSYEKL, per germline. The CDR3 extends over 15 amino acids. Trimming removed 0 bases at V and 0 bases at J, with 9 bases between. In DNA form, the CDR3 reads TGCGCCAGCAGCCAAGATCGCGGCTACTCCTACGAGCAGTACGTC. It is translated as CASSQDRGYSYEQYV.